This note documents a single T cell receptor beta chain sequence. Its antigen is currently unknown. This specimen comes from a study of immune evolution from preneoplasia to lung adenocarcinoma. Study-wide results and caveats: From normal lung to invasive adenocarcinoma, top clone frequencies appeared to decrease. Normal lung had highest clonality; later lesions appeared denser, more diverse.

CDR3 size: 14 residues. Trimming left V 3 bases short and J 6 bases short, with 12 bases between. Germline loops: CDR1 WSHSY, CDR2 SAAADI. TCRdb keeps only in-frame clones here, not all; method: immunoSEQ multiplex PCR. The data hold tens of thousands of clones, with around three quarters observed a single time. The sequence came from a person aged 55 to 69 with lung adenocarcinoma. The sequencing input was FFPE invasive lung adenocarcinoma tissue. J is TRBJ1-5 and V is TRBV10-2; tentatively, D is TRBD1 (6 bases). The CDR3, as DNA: TGCGCCAGCAGTGACCCACAGGGTAGTCAGCCCCAGCATTTT. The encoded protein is CASSDPQGSQPQHF.